This T cell receptor beta chain stems from a study of blood T cells in healthy people across ages (dated by TCRdb to 2014 to 2015). Regarding the complete study: In model experiments, roughly one uniquely barcoded TCR beta cDNA molecule per two T cells was captured by template switching. To avoid experimental bias, donors of different ages were distributed randomly across sequencing lanes. Donors were grouped into four age groups: young (average 16 years), middle-aged (39), aged (62) and long-lived (around 80). To track age-related changes in TCR beta repertoire diversity, the study relied on deep sequencing normalized with unique cDNA molecular identifiers. For two donors (one aged 18 to 30 and one aged 80 or older), the study analyzed two additional independent replicas of 1 million unique cDNA reads from the same blood draw. The paper's findings and limits, for the study overall: Estimates of total diversity based on one million sequenced T cells were considered lower bounds and underestimates. Compared with the aged group, the long-lived group had more naive CD4+ T cells, fewer expanded clones and increased TCR diversity, suggesting age selection. Donor CMV infection status was unknown, potentially confounding age-related changes in expanded clonotypes. Observed TCR beta diversity per million T cells fell roughly linearly with age, and a significant reduction was already apparent by age around 36. There was a strong correlation between observed TCR beta diversity and the percentage of naive T cells measured by flow cytometry. Conclusive comparison of naive and antigen-experienced compartments was prevented by the profiling of bulk unsorted PBMCs.

Donors were a few dozen systemically healthy Caucasian individuals from Russia aged roughly 6 to 90 years. Ten milliliters of peripheral blood were drawn from each donor into EDTA-treated Vacutainer tubes. Ficoll-Paque density-gradient centrifugation was used to isolate PBMCs, with at least 6.5 million per sample. Trizol reagent was used to extract total RNA from PBMCs, with at least 6 micrograms per sample. The percentages of naive CD45RAhigh/CD27high T cells were determined by flow cytometry on a PBMC aliquot from every donor. Library creation used 5' RACE. The data were produced on an Illumina HiSeq 2500. A second PCR of roughly 6 to 11 cycles was performed with a sample-barcoded 5' primer and a J-beta primer mix. A template-switch 5' adaptor carrying 12 random nucleotides introduced a unique molecular identifier onto each TCR beta cDNA molecule. At least 3 million CDR3-containing paired-end reads were obtained from each sample. All of the RNA was converted into first-strand cDNA using the Mint cDNA synthesis kit, with a TRBC-specific oligonucleotide serving as the primer. Following uracil-DNA glycosylase treatment, all cDNA underwent a first 18-cycle PCR with the universal primers M1SS and BC2_uni_R. The paper's data handling went like this. For normalization, 1 million high-quality reads were randomly selected from each sample, with every read carrying a distinct molecular identifier. Reads with shared molecular identifiers were discarded instead of being binned into consensus sequences. CDR3 identification, clonotype clustering and error correction used MiTCR with a Q25 quality threshold and the strictest error-elimination algorithm. A nonparametric unseen species model with Euler transformation was used to estimate a lower bound on total TCR beta diversity. Clones were called with MiXCR by TCRdb after fastp trimmed the public reads at Q25, and only in-frame beta chains were retained. Rows are unified per CDR3 protein, each entry keeping the most common DNA and genes. TCRdb, rather than the study authors, made the V and J calls. Present in this sample are under 800,000 distinct CDR3 sequences, roughly 43% of which were seen just once. Around a fifth of the sample is in the top ten clones.

A note on this clonotype: The clone's antigen remains unknown. Base quality data are lacking; no much larger clone is found one base away.

Including the terminal cysteine and phenylalanine, the CDR3 comprises 14 residues. Just CDR3 DNA is preserved here, 42 bases in frame from base 1. The junction shows trimming of 3 bases on V and 1 base on J, plus 12 bases between the germline ends. The germline V gene (reference sequence) specifies DFQATT as CDR1 and SNEGSKA as CDR2. This TCR was sampled from a woman aged 60-75 years in good health. Specimen: blood. This receptor chain uses TRBV20-1 and TRBJ1-1, with TRBD1 as a weak D call on 6 bases. The CDR3 protein sequence reads: CSASLQGSNTEAFF. The nucleotide sequence reads as follows: TGCAGTGCTAGCCTACAGGGTTCGAACACTGAAGCTTTCTTT.